This is a list of T cell receptor beta chains from one sample in a study of cytomegalovirus exposure and HLA in healthy donors. Method: immunoSEQ multiplex PCR; TCRdb's copy keeps in-frame clones and lacks some. The sample shows some 78,000 clones, under 90% of them seen only once. The sample taken for sequencing was PBMCs. The origin of the receptors is a man aged 50 to 59 in good health and CMV-seropositive. CDR3s include the opening cysteine and the closing phenylalanine or tryptophan. A D gene is named only where the DNA matches it firmly. Some rows have no size entry. The others give once, few or many, or a class for an expanded clone.

TRBJ2-1	TRBV5-1	NA	NA	CASSLVAGSYNEQFF	TGCGCCAGCAGCTTGGTCGCAGGGTCCTACAATGAGCAGTTCTTC
TRBJ2-7	TRBV5-1	NA	NA	CASQQGAGWGYEQYF	TGCGCCAGCCAGCAGGGCGCAGGGTGGGGATACGAGCAGTACTTC
TRBJ1-1	TRBV2	TRBD1	few	CASSVQGENTEAFF	TGTGCCAGCAGTGTACAGGGGGAGAACACTGAAGCTTTCTTT
TRBJ2-7	TRBV18	NA	NA	CASSPGATGYEQYF	TGTGCCAGCTCACCAGGTGCGACTGGCTACGAGCAGTACTTC
TRBJ2-1	TRBV6-5	TRBD2	NA	CASSYSVQRGYNEQFF	TGTGCCAGCAGTTACTCGGTGCAGCGGGGTTACAATGAGCAGTTCTTC
TRBJ2-7	TRBV7-6	NA	few	CASSPDGAGNEQYF	TGTGCCAGCAGCCCTGACGGGGCGGGAAACGAGCAGTACTTC
TRBJ2-7	TRBV5-4	TRBD1	NA	CASSPPGQSFYEQYF	TGTGCCAGCAGCCCACCGGGACAGAGCTTCTACGAGCAGTACTTC
TRBJ2-7	TRBV19	TRBD1	NA	CASSRETGVAYEQYF	TGTGCCAGTAGTAGAGAGACAGGGGTCGCCTACGAGCAGTACTTC
TRBJ2-1	TRBV5-1	TRBD2	NA	CASSLFSGLAFNEQFF	TGCGCCAGCAGCTTGTTTTCGGGACTAGCTTTTAATGAGCAGTTCTTC
TRBJ2-7	TRBV7-9	TRBD1	NA	CASSSRQGSHEQYF	TGTGCCAGCAGCAGCAGACAGGGTTCGCACGAGCAGTACTTC
TRBJ2-3	TRBV2	NA	NA	CASSETIDTQYF	TGTGCCAGCAGTGAAACAATAGATACGCAGTATTTT
TRBJ2-3	TRBV2	TRBD2	NA	CASSVSLAGDTDTQYF	TGTGCCAGCAGTGTGAGTCTAGCGGGAGACACAGATACGCAGTATTTT
TRBJ2-1	TRBV27	TRBD1	NA	CASSLSRGRNEQFF	TGTGCCAGCAGTTTGTCCAGGGGGCGAAATGAGCAGTTCTTC
TRBJ2-7	TRBV6-5	TRBD2	few	CASSYDAGGLYEQYF	TGTGCCAGCAGTTACGATGCGGGAGGGCTGTACGAGCAGTACTTC
TRBJ2-7	TRBV18	NA	NA	CASSPDMGSYEQYF	TGTGCCAGCTCACCGGACATGGGCTCCTACGAGCAGTACTTC
TRBJ2-3	TRBV10-3	TRBD2	NA	CAISEAGASTDTQYF	TGTGCCATCAGTGAAGCGGGAGCGAGCACAGATACGCAGTATTTT
TRBJ2-3	TRBV6-1	TRBD2	once	CASSKAGATDTQYF	TGTGCCAGCAGTAAAGCGGGAGCCACAGATACGCAGTATTTT
TRBJ2-3	TRBV7-9	TRBD2	NA	CASSLASGRDTQYF	TGTGCCAGCAGCTTAGCAAGCGGGAGAGATACGCAGTATTTT
TRBJ2-3	TRBV5-1	TRBD2	once	CASSPPSGTGDTQYF	TGCGCCAGCAGTCCTCCTAGCGGGACGGGAGATACGCAGTATTTT
TRBJ1-1	TRBV7-6	NA	NA	CASRALENTEAFF	TGTGCCAGCAGAGCGTTAGAGAACACTGAAGCTTTCTTT
TRBJ2-7	TRBV18	TRBD1	NA	CASSRDREIYEQYF	TGTGCCAGCTCACGGGACAGGGAAATCTACGAGCAGTACTTC
TRBJ2-7	TRBV5-1	TRBD2	NA	CASSPLAGGPSEQYF	TGCGCCAGCAGCCCACTAGCGGGAGGGCCAAGTGAGCAGTACTTC
TRBJ2-5	TRBV27	NA	NA	CASNAWGEGQETQYF	TGTGCCAGCAACGCCTGGGGGGAAGGGCAAGAGACCCAGTACTTC
TRBJ2-5	TRBV30	TRBD2	NA	CAWSRLAGSQETQYF	TGTGCCTGGAGTAGGCTAGCGGGAAGCCAAGAGACCCAGTACTTC
TRBJ2-1	TRBV25-1	NA	NA	CASSDEGPKNEQFF	TGTGCCAGCAGTGATGAGGGCCCGAAGAATGAGCAGTTCTTC